Sequencing of this T cell receptor beta chain was carried out in a study of cytomegalovirus exposure and HLA in healthy donors. In regard to this clone: Its target is unknown.

Findings and caveats of the study: Among the most significant clusters, several appeared linked to common viral pathogens in a later analysis. Per published reports, the classifier diagnosed cytomegalovirus status with high specificity and sensitivity. The authors later found TCR association rates varying by HLA locus, with DRB1 most and HLA-C fewest. The study designated some 180 TCR beta chains cytomegalovirus-associated.

V lost 5 bases, J lost 0 bases, and 7 bases lay in between. This CDR3 region has 13 residues. Germline CDR1 SGHVS, CDR2 FNYEAQ. Use of 60 Vbeta and 13 Jbeta primers characterized the PCR. The data were produced by immunoSEQ multiplex PCR, yet TCRdb's version contains in-frame clones alone and is incomplete. Of about 160,000 clones in the sample, roughly 85% were seen once. Sequenced input: PBMCs. The chain joins TRBV7-6 to TRBJ1-2; D call uncertain. The origin of this receptor is a woman aged 45-59 years in good health and CMV-seropositive. CDR3 sequence: CASSVGTNYGYTF. In nucleotides, the CDR3 is TGTGCCAGCAGCGTAGGTACTAACTATGGCTACACCTTC.